This T cell receptor (beta chain) was identified in a study of control samples from healthy donors and cancer patients. This clone came up a few times. The repertoire was sequenced with immunoSEQ multiplex PCR; TCRdb's copy has only in-frame clones and lacks some. This table holds tens of thousands of clones, more than 70% found once. Germline V CDR1 and CDR2: SEHNR, FQNEAQ (reference sequence). This CDR3 has 12 amino acids. V lost 2 bases and J 10 bases, leaving 11 bases between the germline ends. Source material: PBMCs. The TCR comes from a man aged 60 to 75 with colorectal cancer. The rearrangement uses TRBV7-9 and TRBJ1-2; D unclear. For the CDR3, the DNA is TGTGCCAGCAGCTTATGGCACCCCGACTACACCTTC. Its translation: CASSLWHPDYTF.